Many counts were recorded for the clone carrying this T cell receptor (beta chain). The length of the CDR3 is 13 residues. Germline values: CDR1 MRHNA, CDR2 SNTAGT. The ends were cut back, 4 bases at V and 1 base at J, with 7 bases in the middle. The data stem from a study of T cell repertoires in cytomegalovirus infection. TCRdb ran MiXCR on the reads and lists one entry per CDR3 protein. The data hold hundreds of thousands of distinct CDR3 sequences, with around 6.4% observed a single time. The sequence came from a human donor in good health (CMV status not recorded). Some clones in this sample may be carry-over from other donors' samples. This chain links TRBV6-4 with TRBJ1-1; D not resolved. Sequencing input: PBMCs. CDR3 loop: CASSARPNTEAFF. The CDR3 DNA follows: TGTGCCAGCAGTGCACGGCCGAACACTGAAGCTTTCTTT.